The clone carrying this TCR beta chain was seen at least ten times. The sample originates from a study of molecular identifiers for immune sequencing clone quantification. TCRdb itself ran the PCR reads through MiXCR, one entry per CDR3 protein. The sample has 460,000 or so distinct CDR3 sequences; 25% are singletons. V lost 4 bases to trimming and J lost 1 base, with 13 bases between them. Germline loops: CDR1 KGHSH, CDR2 LQKENI. This CDR3 spans 15 amino acids. The source material was naive CD8+ T cells from blood, with Jurkat cell RNA spiked in. Described subset: FACS-sorted CD8+CD4-CCR7+CD45RA+ naive T cells. The rearrangement links TRBV18 to TRBJ2-5; D not certain. The receptor comes from a human donor in good health. Some libraries in this study had Jurkat cell RNA spiked in. The CDR3 reads CASSQVGSFQETQYF. The CDR3 region has the DNA TGTGCCAGCTCACAAGTGGGCAGCTTCCAAGAGACCCAGTACTTC.